The 12 T cell receptor beta chains given below trace back to one sample, sequenced in a study of CD8 T cells in ankylosing spondylitis. Study-level findings and limits: About eight highly homologous variants made up a TCR beta motif that seemed to typify ankylosing spondylitis blood.

These receptors lack a known antigen. TCRdb used MiXCR to reprocess the 5' RACE reads, holding one entry per CDR3 protein. The sample contains some 220,000 distinct CDR3 sequences, more than 5.5% of which appear only once. Sequenced material: blood, either unsorted or a sorted T cell fraction (not recorded which). These receptors were taken from a male donor with ankylosing spondylitis.

Notes on this clonotype: This could be a read error, since a much larger clone is one nucleotide away. This chain uses TRBV5-5 with TRBJ2-7; 9 bases fit TRBD2. With 3 bases clipped from V and 3 bases from J, the junction kept 1 base outside the gene matches. CDR1 SGHKS and CDR2 YYEKEE come from the germline V gene (reference sequence). The CDR3 runs 13 residues. CDR3 sequence: CASSWTSVYEQYF. CDR3 coding DNA: TGTGCCAGCAGCTGGACTAGCGTCTACGAGCAGTACTTC. The variable domain in full, completed from reference TRBV5-5 and TRBJ2-7, reads DAGVTQSPTHLIKTRGQQVTLRCSPISGHKSVSWYQQVLGQGPQFIFQYYEKEERGRGNFPDRFSARQFPNYSSELNVNALLLGDSALYLCASSWTSVYEQYFGPGTRLTVT.

This clonotype was recorded at least ten times. This chain links TRBV29-1 with TRBJ1-2; D ambiguous. CDR3 length: 13 amino acids. The germline V gene encodes CDR1 SQVTM and CDR2 ANQGSEA. The germline V and J ends were trimmed by 7 bases and 0 bases, with 12 bases remaining between them. CDR3 residues: CSAQDAANYGYTF. In nucleotides, the CDR3 is TGCAGCGCCCAGGACGCTGCTAACTATGGCTACACCTTC.

This clonotype was seen only a few times. This sequence joins TRBV28 and TRBJ1-6; TRBD1 matches at 7 bases. The CDR3 extends over 15 amino acids. In germline, CDR1 is MDHEN, CDR2 SYDVKM. V shed 5 bases and J 10 bases; nucleotides not matched to a gene: 11. CDR3 sequence: CASSVTNRGGSPLHF. CDR3 DNA: TGTGCCAGCAGTGTGACGAACAGGGGAGGCTCACCCCTCCACTTT. Drawing the rest from reference TRBV28 and TRBJ1-6, the complete variable domain is DVKVTQSSRYLVKRTGEKVFLECVQDMDHENMFWYRQDPGLGLRLIYFSYDVKMKEKGDIPEGYSVSREKKERFSLILESASTNQTSMYLCASSVTNRGGSPLHFGNGTRLTVT.

At least ten counts were recorded for this clonotype. The chain combines TRBV7-2 with TRBJ2-4; no clear D gene. Germline V gene sequence: CDR1 SGHTA, CDR2 FQGNSA. The V gene lost 1 base and the J gene lost 6 bases, with 16 bases spanning the gap. The CDR3 runs 16 residues. The CDR3 sequence is CASSLVYQVDGNIQYF. In DNA form, the CDR3 reads TGTGCCAGCAGCTTAGTGTACCAGGTTGATGGAAACATTCAGTACTTC.

The gene calls are TRBV20-1 and TRBJ2-7, with D possibly being TRBD1 or TRBD2 (5 bases each). The germline gives CDR1 DFQATT, CDR2 SNEGSKA (reference sequence). The CDR3 totals 13 residues. Trimming removed 6 bases from V and 3 bases from J, with 15 bases in between. CDR3 sequence reads: CSATGTWSYEQYF. The CDR3 bases are TGCAGTGCGACCGGGACGTGGAGCTACGAGCAGTACTTC.

Many counts were recorded for this clonotype. The gene calls are TRBV9 and TRBJ1-2; a possible D gene is TRBD1 (6 bases). CDR3 size: 17 residues. Germline loops: CDR1 SGDLS, CDR2 YYNGEE. V was shortened by 0 bases and J by 8 bases, with 23 bases between the two germline ends. CDR3 amino acids: CASSVAVVGAVSGGYTF. CDR3 DNA sequence: TGTGCCAGCAGCGTAGCGGTCGTGGGGGCCGTCTCTGGCGGCTACACCTTC.

This clonotype has a count of ten or more. The chain employs TRBV2 and TRBJ1-2; D is unclear. Deletions cut 1 base from V and 6 bases from J, with 6 bases between. Germline V gene sequence: CDR1 SNHLY, CDR2 FYNNEI. The CDR3 consists of 12 residues. CDR3 bases: TGTGCCAGCAGTGAAGACAGAAATGGCTACACCTTC. Encoded protein: CASSEDRNGYTF.

The chain joins TRBV11-1 to TRBJ2-6, with TRBD1 identical over 10 bases. The CDR3 consists of 20 residues. CDR1 and CDR2 from the germline V gene are SGHAT and FQDESV (reference sequence). V was pared by 5 bases and J by 0 bases, with 13 bases of the junction left unmatched. CDR3 in DNA: TGTGCCAGCAGCCACACTATCGGGACAGGGGCCTTCTCTGGGGCCAACGTCCTGACTTTC. Encoded protein: CASSHTIGTGAFSGANVLTF.

This clonotype was seen a handful of times. The chain combines TRBV11-2 with TRBJ1-4; 7 bases are a match to TRBD1. This CDR3 comprises 15 residues. Germline values: CDR1 SGHAT, CDR2 FQNNGV. The J segment lost 0 bases and the V segment lost 4 bases, leaving 2 bases of the junction unmatched. The CDR3 region is CASSSQGATNEKLFF. CDR3 DNA sequence: TGTGCCAGCAGCTCGCAGGGGGCAACTAATGAAAAACTGTTTTTT.

There are many counts of this clonotype. For the CDR3, the DNA is TGTGCCAGCAACCGACAGGGAGAATCGCTGGACAATGAGCAGTTCTTC. Encoded protein: CASNRQGESLDNEQFF. The rearrangement uses TRBV9 and TRBJ2-1; 7 nucleotides line up with TRBD1. V lost 6 bases and J lost 5; bases outside the gene matches: 14. Germline lookup yields CDR1 SGDLS and CDR2 YYNGEE. The CDR3 loop spans 16 amino acids. The variable domain in full, completed from reference TRBV9 and TRBJ2-1, reads DSGVTQTPKHLITATGQRVTLRCSPRSGDLSVYWYQQSLDQGLQFLIQYYNGEERAKGNILERFSAQQFPDLHSELNLSSLELGDSALYFCASNRQGESLDNEQFFGPGTRLTVL.

At least ten counts were recorded for this clonotype. The rearrangement joins TRBV29-1 to TRBJ2-2; D unresolved. There are 14 residues in the CDR3. V was pared by 4 bases and J by 0 bases, with 9 bases between. Germline V gene lookup returns CDR1 SQVTM and CDR2 ANQGSEA. In DNA, the CDR3 is TGCAGCGTTGCGACCGGAGCGAACACCGGGGAGCTGTTTTTT. This sequence encodes CSVATGANTGELFF.

In this sample, this clonotype turned up many times. The chain is built from TRBV29-1 and TRBJ2-1; TRBD1 might be the D (5 bases). The CDR3 loop spans 10 amino acids. CDR1 SQVTM and CDR2 ANQGSEA come from the germline V gene. Trimming pared 8 bases from V and 10 bases from J, leaving 12 bases between. The CDR3 region is CSLGVSEQFF. In DNA form, the CDR3 reads TGCAGCTTAGGGGTGTCCGAGCAGTTCTTC.